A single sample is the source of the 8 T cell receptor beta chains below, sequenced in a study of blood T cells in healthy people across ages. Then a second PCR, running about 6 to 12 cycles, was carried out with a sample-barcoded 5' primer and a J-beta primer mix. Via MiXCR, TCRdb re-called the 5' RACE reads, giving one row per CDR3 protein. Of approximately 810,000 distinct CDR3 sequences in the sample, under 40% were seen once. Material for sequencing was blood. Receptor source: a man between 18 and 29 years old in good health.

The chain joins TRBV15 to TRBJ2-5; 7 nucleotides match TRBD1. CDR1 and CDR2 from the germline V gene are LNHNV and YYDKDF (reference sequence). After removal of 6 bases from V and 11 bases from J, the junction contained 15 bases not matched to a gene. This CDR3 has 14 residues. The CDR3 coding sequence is TGTGCCACCAGAGAGGGGGCCATTAACAATGAGCAGTACTTC. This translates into CATREGAINNEQYF.

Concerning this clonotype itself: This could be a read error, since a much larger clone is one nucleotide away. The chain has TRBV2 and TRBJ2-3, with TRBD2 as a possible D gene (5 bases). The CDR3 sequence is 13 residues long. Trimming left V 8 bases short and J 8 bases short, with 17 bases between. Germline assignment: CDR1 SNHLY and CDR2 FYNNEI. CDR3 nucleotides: TGTGCCAGCCTCGACGGGGTCAGCGGTACGCAGTATTTT. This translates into CASLDGVSGTQYF.

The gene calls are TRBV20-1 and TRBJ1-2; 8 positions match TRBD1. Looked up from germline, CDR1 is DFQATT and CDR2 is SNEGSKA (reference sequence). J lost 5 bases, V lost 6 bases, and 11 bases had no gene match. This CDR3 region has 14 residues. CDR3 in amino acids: CSAIPDRERYGYTF. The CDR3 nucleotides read TGCAGTGCGATCCCGGACAGGGAACGGTATGGCTACACCTTC.

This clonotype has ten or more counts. CDR3 DNA sequence: TGTGCCAGCAGTAGGACGCCGAATCAGCCCCAGCATTTT. Translation gives CASSRTPNQPQHF. V usage is TRBV28 and J usage is TRBJ1-5, with unresolved D. V gave up 5 bases and J gave up 4 bases, with 9 bases separating them. The CDR3 length is 13 residues. Germline CDR1 is MDHEN and CDR2 is SYDVKM.

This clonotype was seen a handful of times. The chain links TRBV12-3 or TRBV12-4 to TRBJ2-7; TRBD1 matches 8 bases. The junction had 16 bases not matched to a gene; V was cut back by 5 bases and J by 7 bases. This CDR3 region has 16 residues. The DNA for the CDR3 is TGTGCCAGCAGTGAACCCGGGACAGGAACAGGAGATGAGCAGTACTTC. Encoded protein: CASSEPGTGTGDEQYF.

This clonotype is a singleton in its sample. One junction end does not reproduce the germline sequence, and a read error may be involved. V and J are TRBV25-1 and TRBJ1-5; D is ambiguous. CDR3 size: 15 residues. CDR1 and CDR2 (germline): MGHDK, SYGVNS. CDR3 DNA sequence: TGTACCAGCAGTGAAGAAGGGCTCTACAAAGGGCCCCAGCATTTT. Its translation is CTSSEEGLYKGPQHF.

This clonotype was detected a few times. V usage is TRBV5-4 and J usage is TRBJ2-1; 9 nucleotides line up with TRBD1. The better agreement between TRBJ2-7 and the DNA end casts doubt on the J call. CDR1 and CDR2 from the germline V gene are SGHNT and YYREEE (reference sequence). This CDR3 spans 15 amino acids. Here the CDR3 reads CASSWRDRELIEQYF. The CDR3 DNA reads TGTGCCAGCAGCTGGCGGGACAGGGAATTAATTGAGCAGTACTTC.

The CDR3 sequence: CSARVETSRETQYF. CDR3 DNA: TGCAGTGCTAGAGTTGAGACTAGCCGAGAGACCCAGTACTTC. V and J are TRBV20-1 and TRBJ2-5; TRBD2 matches 7 bases. The length of the CDR3 is 14 residues. Per the germline V gene, CDR1 is DFQATT and CDR2 is SNEGSKA (reference sequence). J was trimmed by 4 bases and V by 1 base; bases with no gene match: 6.